One sample yielded the 10 T cell receptor beta chains listed below, sequenced in a study of T cell responses to AZD1222 COVID-19 vaccine. The protocol was immunoSEQ multiplex PCR, while the TCRdb copy is restricted to in-frame clones and leaves out a portion. Of about 160,000 clones in the sample, approximately 91% were seen once. This specimen consisted of peripheral blood, obtained on day 0 of AZD1222 vaccination. These receptors were obtained from an adult in good health.

V usage is TRBV28 and J usage is TRBJ2-7; D may be TRBD2 (5 bases). V was clipped by 7 bases and J by 6 bases, with 22 bases between them. Germline values: CDR1 MDHEN, CDR2 SYDVKM. The CDR3 spans 15 residues. The CDR3 nucleotides read TGTGCCAGCACCTCCTTCTCAGGTGGGGAGAGCGAGCAGTACTTC. Its translation is CASTSFSGGESEQYF.

The V call is TRBV29-1, the J call TRBJ1-2, with a tentative D call TRBD1 (6 bases). There are 13 residues in the CDR3. Germline CDR1 SQVTM, CDR2 ANQGSEA. V dropped 1 base and J dropped 2 bases, with 8 bases sitting between them. Here the CDR3 DNA reads TGCAGCGTTGAAGGGACAGAAAACTATGGCTACACCTTC. It translates to CSVEGTENYGYTF.

The rearrangement links TRBV6-5 to TRBJ1-5, with TRBD1 identical over 8 bases. The ends lost 6 bases at V and 7 bases at J; junction bases unmatched: 5. This CDR3 region has 13 residues. Germline-derived CDR1 and CDR2 are MNHEY and SVGAGI. DNA of the CDR3: TGTGCCAGCAGGCCCACAGGGGGACAGCCCCAGCATTTT. Protein product: CASRPTGGQPQHF.

This clone was seen only once. The V and J genes are TRBV28 and TRBJ1-1; D might be TRBD1 (6 bases). The CDR3 length is 16 residues. The ends were cut back, 2 bases at V and 0 bases at J, with 13 bases in the middle. Per germline, CDR1 MDHEN and CDR2 SYDVKM. The CDR3 sequence is CASSLGQGPMNTEAFF. DNA for the CDR3: TGTGCCAGCAGTTTAGGGCAGGGGCCCATGAACACTGAAGCTTTCTTT.

This clone appeared a single time. The rearrangement joins TRBV13 to TRBJ1-2; D not resolved. The CDR3 has 10 residues. Trimming removed 6 bases at V and 6 bases at J, with 5 bases between. The germline V gene encodes CDR1 PRHDT and CDR2 FYEKMQ (reference sequence). The CDR3 bases are TGTGCCAGCAGAAGGGATGGCTACACCTTC. Translation gives CASRRDGYTF.

This clone was counted at least ten times. The rearrangement joins TRBV6-6 to TRBJ2-2, with D unclear. The V gene's germline CDR1 is MNHNY and CDR2 SVGAGI (reference sequence). V dropped 0 bases and J dropped 2 bases, with 7 bases sitting between them. There are 15 residues in the CDR3. CDR3 nucleotide sequence: TGTGCCAGCAGTTACTCATCGTCCAACACCGGGGAGCTGTTTTTT. It translates to CASSYSSSNTGELFF.

About this clone itself: A junction boundary mismatches the germline segment, possibly from a read error. The chain links TRBV7-7 to TRBJ1-1; D call uncertain. The CDR3 is made up of 13 amino acids. Germline lookup yields CDR1 SSHAT and CDR2 FNYEAQ (reference sequence). CDR3 in DNA: TGTGCTAGCAGCCCTATACAGAGCGCTGAAGCTTTCTTT. This translates into CASSPIQSAEAFF.

This chain links TRBV4-3 with TRBJ1-5; D gene uncertain. V was pared by 0 bases and J by 0 bases, with 12 bases between. Germline CDR1 and CDR2: LGHNA and YSLEER. The CDR3 covers 17 residues. This CDR3 reads CASSQDYDGSSNQPQHF. The CDR3 coding sequence is TGCGCCAGCAGCCAAGATTACGACGGGTCTAGCAATCAGCCCCAGCATTTT.

The chain employs TRBV28 and TRBJ1-2; 10 bases are shared with TRBD1. V shed 2 bases, J shed 4 bases, and the junction held 4 bases outside the gene matches. This CDR3 is built from 15 residues. From germline, CDR1 is MDHEN and CDR2 SYDVKM. The CDR3 loop is CASSLDRGQPYGYTF. For the CDR3, the DNA is TGTGCCAGCAGTTTAGACAGGGGGCAGCCCTATGGCTACACCTTC.

The gene calls are TRBV19 and TRBJ2-5, with a tentative D call TRBD1 (5 bases). This CDR3 contains 14 residues. V was cut by 3 bases and J by 1 base, with 9 bases left in between. Germline lookup yields CDR1 LNHDA and CDR2 SQIVND (reference sequence). The CDR3: CASSIQGGQETQYF. The CDR3 region has the DNA TGTGCCAGTAGTATTCAGGGTGGCCAAGAGACCCAGTACTTC.